A single TCR beta chain is shown here with its context. As yet, its antigen is unknown. The data belong to a study of blood T cells in healthy people across ages. Combining a sample-barcoded 5' primer with a J-beta primer mix, a second PCR ran for roughly 7 to 12 cycles. Each cDNA molecule received a tag from a template-switch adaptor that had 12 random nucleotides. Each single sample gave us at least 3 million CDR3-containing paired-end reads. TCRdb itself ran the 5' RACE reads through MiXCR, one entry per CDR3 protein. The sample lists about 1.5 million distinct CDR3 sequences, around 40% occurring once. Study results and limitations: Possibly confounding the expanded clonotype changes was the fact that donor CMV status was unknown.

The CDR3 contains 15 residues. V shed 5 bases and J 7 bases; nucleotides not matched to a gene: 10. The clonotype was recovered from a woman aged 18 to 35 in good health. The chain is built from TRBV12-3 or TRBV12-4 and TRBJ2-1; 8 positions match TRBD2. Sequenced input: blood. CDR3 sequence reads: CASSLSGGAKNEQFF. Written as DNA, the CDR3 is TGTGCCAGCAGTCTCTCCGGGGGGGCTAAAAATGAGCAGTTCTTC.